This passage covers 29 T cell receptor beta chains from one sample sequenced in a study of blood T cell repertoires in COVID-19. The data were produced by immunoSEQ multiplex PCR, yet TCRdb's version contains in-frame clones alone and is incomplete. The sample lists about 300,000 clones, 85% to 90% occurring once. The sequencing sample was made of peripheral blood. These receptors all come from a woman aged 30 to 39 with COVID-19, enrolled during active disease.

CDR3 region: CASSAAPGQGATNEKLFF. In DNA, the CDR3 is TGCGCCAGCAGCGCTGCCCCGGGACAGGGGGCAACTAATGAAAAACTGTTTTTT. The rearrangement joins TRBV5-1 to TRBJ1-4, with 11 bases fitting TRBD1. The CDR3 runs 18 residues. Losses at the gene ends were 4 bases for V and 0 bases for J; bases not matched to a gene: 8. Germline V gene lookup returns CDR1 SGHRS and CDR2 YFSETQ.

This chain uses TRBV4-1 with TRBJ1-2; maybe TRBD1 (6 bases). The CDR3 loop spans 17 amino acids. V was pared by 0 bases and J by 4 bases, with 18 bases between. Germline loops: CDR1 MGHRA, CDR2 YSYEKL. In nucleotides, the CDR3 is TGCGCCAGCAGCCAAGAGGTGGTGGCGAGACAGGCCTATGGCTACACCTTC. Translating it yields CASSQEVVARQAYGYTF.

The chain is built from TRBV3-1 (or the pseudogene TRBV3-2) and TRBJ2-3, with D unclear. The CDR3 extends over 16 amino acids. Germline CDR1 is LGHDT and CDR2 is YNNKEL (reference sequence). Trimming took off 1 base at V and 0 bases at J, with 11 bases between the two ends. Here the CDR3 DNA reads TGTGCCAGCAGCCAAGGGTCTTACTTTAGCACAGATACGCAGTATTTT. Translating it yields CASSQGSYFSTDTQYF.

V gene TRBV2 combines with J gene TRBJ1-2, with TRBD1 matching over 7 bases. V gave up 7 bases and J gave up 3 bases; unmatched junction bases: 8. The germline CDR1 and CDR2 sequences are SNHLY and FYNNEI. CDR3 length: 14 residues. This CDR3 is CASTRGVGYYGYTF. The CDR3 DNA reads as TGTGCCAGCACCAGGGGGGTGGGATACTATGGCTACACCTTC.

The chain joins TRBV2 to TRBJ2-3; a possible D gene is TRBD1 (6 bases). This CDR3 region has 13 residues. The germline gives CDR1 SNHLY, CDR2 FYNNEI. Trimming pared 4 bases from V and 5 bases from J, leaving 10 bases between. The CDR3 DNA reads TGTGCCAGCAGTGTTTACAGGGAAGATACGCAGTATTTT. The encoded protein is CASSVYREDTQYF.

This chain links TRBV29-1 with TRBJ1-1; the D gene is possibly TRBD1 (5 bases). There are 15 residues in the CDR3. Germline V CDR1 and CDR2: SQVTM, ANQGSEA. V was shortened by 6 bases and J by 5 bases, with 22 bases between the two germline ends. CDR3 nucleotides: TGCAGCGTCGCCGCTACCACAATAGGGGTGACTGAAGCTTTCTTT. This codes for CSVAATTIGVTEAFF.

This clone was detected only once. The genes are TRBV10-3 and TRBJ2-5, with D perhaps matching TRBD2 (7 bases). Trimming took off 4 bases at V and 0 bases at J, with 12 bases between the two ends. The CDR3 runs to 15 residues. The germline V gene encodes CDR1 ENHRY and CDR2 SYGVKD. CDR3 sequence reads: CAISAAGANQETQYF. The CDR3 coding sequence is TGTGCCATCAGTGCGGCGGGGGCGAACCAAGAGACCCAGTACTTC.

The chain joins TRBV27 to TRBJ1-4; the match to TRBD1 covers 7 bases. The CDR3 totals 17 residues. Germline V gene data show CDR1 as MNHEY and CDR2 as SMNVEV (reference sequence). Trimming removed 4 bases from V and 3 bases from J; junction bases left unmatched: 11. CDR3 sequence (DNA): TGTGCCAGCAGTTCCACCTTGACAGGGCGGGCTAATGAAAAACTGTTTTTT. Its protein product is CASSSTLTGRANEKLFF.

The chain carries TRBV7-9 and TRBJ2-6; 7 bases align to TRBD2. The V gene's germline CDR1 is SEHNR and CDR2 FQNEAQ (reference sequence). The CDR3 spans 16 residues. With V trimmed by 4 bases and J by 0 bases, 3 bases remained unmatched. The CDR3 DNA follows: TGTGCCAGCAGCTGGGAGGGAAGCTCTGGGGCCAACGTCCTGACTTTC. Translated: CASSWEGSSGANVLTF.

The J gene is TRBJ1-1, the V gene TRBV5-6; no clear D gene. Per germline, CDR1 SGHDT and CDR2 YYEEEE. This CDR3 region has 13 residues. V lost 0 bases, J lost 4 bases, and 7 bases lay in between. The CDR3, as DNA: TGTGCCAGCAGCTTGGGGGCCAGCACTGAAGCTTTCTTT. Translating gives CASSLGASTEAFF. Filled out from reference TRBV5-6 and TRBJ1-1, the complete variable domain reads DAGVTQSPTHLIKTRGQQVTLRCSPKSGHDTVSWYQQALGQGPQFIFQYYEEEERQRGNFPDRFSGHQFPNYSSELNVNALLLGDSALYLCASSLGASTEAFFGQGTRLTVV.

V usage is TRBV28 and J usage is TRBJ2-5, with 8 bases matching TRBD1. Germline CDR1 and CDR2: MDHEN and SYDVKM. The ends lost 5 bases at V and 2 bases at J; junction bases unmatched: 7. The CDR3 extends over 15 amino acids. CDR3 DNA: TGTGCCAGCAGTCCAGGACAGGGATGGCAAGAGACCCAGTACTTC. Protein product: CASSPGQGWQETQYF. Combining the CDR3 with reference TRBV28 and TRBJ2-5 gives the whole variable domain DVKVTQSSRYLVKRTGEKVFLECVQDMDHENMFWYRQDPGLGLRLIYFSYDVKMKEKGDIPEGYSVSREKKERFSLILESASTNQTSMYLCASSPGQGWQETQYFGPGTRLLVL.

V usage is TRBV10-3 and J usage is TRBJ1-2; D gene unclear. Germline CDR1 is ENHRY and CDR2 is SYGVKD. Trimming took off 6 bases at V and 2 bases at J, with 13 bases between the two ends. The CDR3 extends over 14 amino acids. The CDR3 loop reads CAISSGNLNYGYTF. The CDR3 bases are TGTGCCATCAGCTCCGGTAACTTGAACTATGGCTACACCTTC.

The CDR3 is CASSPRLNLVNQPQHF. CDR3 sequence (DNA): TGTGCCAGCAGCCCCAGGTTGAACTTGGTCAATCAGCCCCAGCATTTT. The chain is built from TRBV3-1 (or the pseudogene TRBV3-2) and TRBJ1-5; no definite D call. Germline CDR1 is LGHDT and CDR2 is YNNKEL (reference sequence). CDR3 size: 16 residues. The ends were cut back, 4 bases at V and 3 bases at J, with 16 bases in the middle.

CDR3 amino acids: CASSLDPGSRSPLHF. CDR3 DNA: TGTGCCAGCAGCTTAGATCCAGGGTCGCGATCACCCCTCCACTTT. The gene calls are TRBV11-2 and TRBJ1-6; D possibly corresponds to TRBD1 (5 bases). This CDR3 has 15 residues. Trimming shortened V by 0 bases and J by 10 bases, and 13 bases separated the two germline ends. The germline V gene encodes CDR1 SGHAT and CDR2 FQNNGV.

The V and J genes are TRBV6-2 or TRBV6-3 and TRBJ2-2; a weak D match, TRBD1 (6 bases). This CDR3 contains 16 residues. Trimming took off 4 bases at V and 1 base at J, with 13 bases between the two ends. From germline, CDR1 is MNHEY and CDR2 SVGEGT. Here the CDR3 DNA reads TGTGCCAGCAGTTCCCCCCCGGACAGGAACACCGGGGAGCTGTTTTTT. Its protein product is CASSSPPDRNTGELFF.

The V gene is TRBV19, the J gene TRBJ1-1; 8 bases are a match to TRBD1. The trim removed 4 bases at V and 2 bases at J, leaving 15 bases unmatched. The CDR3 is made up of 18 amino acids. Germline CDR1 LNHDA, CDR2 SQIVND (reference sequence). CDR3: CASSTLRTGFTLNTEAFF. The DNA for the CDR3 is TGTGCCAGTAGTACCCTTCGGACAGGGTTTACCCTAAACACTGAAGCTTTCTTT.

This clone was seen a few times. This rearrangement joins TRBV24-1 to TRBJ1-2, with 12 bases fitting TRBD1. Trimming cost V 2 bases and J 4 bases; bases outside gene matches: 1. There are 15 residues in the CDR3. Germline CDR1 reads KGHDR; CDR2 reads SFDVKD. The chain's CDR3 is CATSDSGQGAYGYTF. The CDR3, as DNA: TGTGCCACCAGTGATTCGGGACAGGGGGCCTATGGCTACACCTTC.

The chain has TRBV5-6 and TRBJ2-3; D is possibly TRBD2 (7 bases). The V gene lost 4 bases and the J gene lost 8 bases, with 14 bases spanning the gap. Germline V gene lookup returns CDR1 SGHDT and CDR2 YYEEEE. The CDR3 runs to 13 residues. The CDR3 nucleotides read TGTGCCAGCAGCAGGGGGGGGCCCGGTACGCAGTATTTT. Its translation: CASSRGGPGTQYF.

V is TRBV27 and J is TRBJ2-1, with 12 bases that match TRBD2. This CDR3 region has 15 residues. Looked up from germline, CDR1 is MNHEY and CDR2 is SMNVEV (reference sequence). Trimming removed 1 base from V and 12 bases from J; junction bases left unmatched: 7. The CDR3 DNA is TGTGCCAGCAGTTTATTGCTAGCGGGGGGGGGTGTGCAGTTCTTC. It specifies CASSLLLAGGGVQFF.

The sample holds one count of this clone. The chain joins TRBV14 to TRBJ1-2; D call uncertain. The CDR3 has 15 residues. Trimming shortened V by 3 bases and J by 3 bases, and 14 bases separated the two germline ends. Germline V gene sequence: CDR1 SGHDN, CDR2 FVKESK. The CDR3 here is CASSQLGVTYYGYTF. CDR3 DNA: TGTGCCAGCAGCCAGTTAGGAGTAACCTACTATGGCTACACCTTC.

This chain uses TRBV6-6 with TRBJ2-3, with D perhaps TRBD2 (7 bases). The length of the CDR3 is 14 residues. Trimming took 7 bases from V and 2 from J, leaving 13 bases between them. Germline V CDR1 and CDR2: MNHNY, SVGAGI (reference sequence). CDR3 amino acids: CASKDGGHTDTQYF. The CDR3 DNA sequence: TGTGCCAGCAAAGACGGGGGGCACACAGATACGCAGTATTTT.

The gene calls are TRBV15 and TRBJ1-6, with D tentatively TRBD1 (6 bases). CDR1 is LNHNV and CDR2 is YYDKDF in the germline V gene (reference sequence). The CDR3 totals 17 residues. Trimming removed 1 base from V and 10 bases from J, with 20 bases in between. CDR3 sequence (DNA): TGTGCCACCAGCAGAGGGAGAGGGGGGGCAAAGCACTCACCCCTCCACTTT. Encoded protein: CATSRGRGGAKHSPLHF. Full variable domain (missing parts from reference TRBV15 and TRBJ1-6): DAMVIQNPRYQVTQFGKPVTLSCSQTLNHNVMYWYQQKSSQAPKLLFHYYDKDFNNEADTPDNFQSRRPNTSFCFLDIRSPGLGDTAMYLCATSRGRGGAKHSPLHFGNGTRLTVT.

This clone was counted a single time. This chain uses TRBV4-3 with TRBJ1-1; D remains unclear. Germline CDR1 reads LGHNA; CDR2 reads YSLEER. The CDR3 spans 15 residues. The germline V and J ends were trimmed by 0 bases and 4 bases, with 12 bases remaining between them. The CDR3 here is CASSQDRRSGTEAFF. In DNA form, the CDR3 reads TGCGCCAGCAGCCAAGATAGACGGTCAGGCACTGAAGCTTTCTTT.

The chain uses TRBV6-1 and TRBJ2-5; TRBD1 is a possible D gene (5 bases). Germline V CDR1 and CDR2: MNHNS, SASEGT. The CDR3 is made up of 16 amino acids. V was pared by 0 bases and J by 2 bases, with 13 bases between. The CDR3 DNA reads as TGTGCCAGCAGTGAAGCAGGCAGGGCCCGACAAGAGACCCAGTACTTC. This encodes CASSEAGRARQETQYF.

This clone appeared a single time. The chain combines TRBV28 with TRBJ2-3; 11 bases match TRBD1. Germline V lookup: CDR1 MDHEN, CDR2 SYDVKM. V lost 1 base, J lost 6 bases, and 6 bases stayed unmatched. This CDR3 is built from 16 residues. CDR3 protein: CASSLFWTGGLDTQYF. The CDR3 DNA sequence: TGTGCCAGCAGTTTATTCTGGACAGGGGGCTTGGATACGCAGTATTTT.

V and J are TRBV5-6 and TRBJ2-2, with 11 nucleotides matching TRBD2. Losses at the gene ends were 4 bases for V and 6 bases for J; bases not matched to a gene: 8. The CDR3 is made up of 16 amino acids. Germline CDR1 and CDR2: SGHDT and YYEEEE. The CDR3 loop reads CASSHLAGGPSGELFF. The CDR3 DNA reads as TGTGCCAGCAGCCATTTAGCGGGGGGGCCCTCCGGGGAGCTGTTTTTT. Based on the CDR3 plus reference TRBV5-6 and TRBJ2-2, the full variable domain is DAGVTQSPTHLIKTRGQQVTLRCSPKSGHDTVSWYQQALGQGPQFIFQYYEEEERQRGNFPDRFSGHQFPNYSSELNVNALLLGDSALYLCASSHLAGGPSGELFFGEGSRLTVL.

V and J are TRBV12-3 or TRBV12-4 and TRBJ2-7; weak D call: TRBD1 (5 bases). V lost 6 bases to trimming and J lost 5 bases, with 11 bases between them. CDR3 length: 12 amino acids. The CDR3 sequence: CASSFRVDEQYF. The CDR3 DNA follows: TGTGCCAGCAGCTTCAGGGTTGACGAGCAGTACTTC.

V is TRBV6-5 and J is TRBJ1-2; D is uncertain. Between the trimmed V and J ends, which lost 2 bases and 7 bases, there was a span of 11 bases. This CDR3 spans 13 amino acids. CDR1 MNHEY and CDR2 SVGAGI come from the germline V gene. CDR3 amino acids: CASSYEGGSGYTF. The CDR3 region has the DNA TGTGCCAGCAGTTACGAGGGAGGTAGTGGCTACACCTTC.

The V and J genes are TRBV19 and TRBJ1-5, with unresolved D. Per germline, CDR1 LNHDA and CDR2 SQIVND (reference sequence). Trimming pared 5 bases from V and 0 bases from J, leaving 8 bases between. This CDR3 has 14 residues. CDR3 DNA sequence: TGTGCCAGTAGTTGGGAGAATAGCAATCAGCCCCAGCATTTT. It encodes CASSWENSNQPQHF.